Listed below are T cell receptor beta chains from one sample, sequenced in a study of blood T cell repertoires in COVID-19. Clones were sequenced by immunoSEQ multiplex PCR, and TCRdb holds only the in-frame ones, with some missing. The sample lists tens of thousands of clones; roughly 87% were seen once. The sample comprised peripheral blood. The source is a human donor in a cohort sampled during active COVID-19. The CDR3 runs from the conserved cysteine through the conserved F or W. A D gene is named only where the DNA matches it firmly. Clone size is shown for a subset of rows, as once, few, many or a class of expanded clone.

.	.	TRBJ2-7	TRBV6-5	CAIQFEGLRPNEQYF	TGTGCTATCCAATTCGAGGGATTACGCCCCAACGAGCAGTACTTC
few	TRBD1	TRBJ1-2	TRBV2	CASSEATGGGGYGYTF	TGTGCCAGCAGTGAAGCTACAGGGGGCGGGGGCTATGGCTACACCTTC
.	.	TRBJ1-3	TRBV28	CASSLSGPKIAGNTIYF	TGTGCCAGCAGTTTATCTGGGCCCAAAATTGCTGGAAACACCATATATTTT
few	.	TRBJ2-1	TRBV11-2	CASSRFSTAQFF	TGTGCCAGCAGCCGGTTCTCGACAGCGCAGTTCTTC
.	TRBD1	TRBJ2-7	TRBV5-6	CASSSGTGNYEQYF	TGTGCCAGCAGCTCCGGGACAGGGAACTACGAGCAGTACTTC
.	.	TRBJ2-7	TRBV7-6	CASSYDSYSYEQYF	TGTGCCAGCAGCTACGACAGTTACTCCTACGAGCAGTACTTC
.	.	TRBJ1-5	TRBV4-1	CASSHPVAGSSNQPQHF	TGCGCCAGCAGCCACCCGGTGGCAGGGTCTAGCAATCAGCCCCAGCATTTT
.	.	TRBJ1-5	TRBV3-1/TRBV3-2	CASSPTDSNQPQHF	TGTGCCAGCAGCCCGACAGATAGCAATCAGCCCCAGCATTTT
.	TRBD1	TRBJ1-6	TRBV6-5	CASRDRVWEPLHF	TGTGCCAGCAGGGACAGGGTGTGGGAACCCCTCCACTTT
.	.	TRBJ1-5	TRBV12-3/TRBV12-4	CASSGGRPQHF	TGTGCCAGCAGTGGAGGAAGGCCCCAGCATTTT
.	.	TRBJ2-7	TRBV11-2	CASSPAYEQYF	TGTGCCAGCAGCCCAGCCTACGAGCAGTACTTC
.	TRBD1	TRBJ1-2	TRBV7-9	CASTSEQGAYGYTF	TGTGCCAGCACCTCAGAGCAGGGGGCCTATGGCTACACCTTC
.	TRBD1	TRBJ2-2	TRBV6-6	CASSYLQGTGELFF	TGTGCCAGCAGTTACTTACAGGGGACCGGGGAGCTGTTTTTT
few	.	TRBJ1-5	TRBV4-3	CASSQDRGEQPQHF	TGCGCCAGCAGCCAAGACAGGGGTGAACAGCCCCAGCATTTT
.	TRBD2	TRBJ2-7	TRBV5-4	CASSLAGTSGYEQYF	TGTGCCAGCAGCTTGGCCGGGACTAGCGGCTACGAGCAGTACTTC
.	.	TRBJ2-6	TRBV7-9	CALEGTGANVLTF	TGTGCCCTAGAGGGAACTGGGGCCAACGTCCTGACTTTC
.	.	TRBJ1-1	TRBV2	CASFPDRNTEAFF	TGTGCCAGCTTCCCGGACAGGAACACTGAAGCTTTCTTT